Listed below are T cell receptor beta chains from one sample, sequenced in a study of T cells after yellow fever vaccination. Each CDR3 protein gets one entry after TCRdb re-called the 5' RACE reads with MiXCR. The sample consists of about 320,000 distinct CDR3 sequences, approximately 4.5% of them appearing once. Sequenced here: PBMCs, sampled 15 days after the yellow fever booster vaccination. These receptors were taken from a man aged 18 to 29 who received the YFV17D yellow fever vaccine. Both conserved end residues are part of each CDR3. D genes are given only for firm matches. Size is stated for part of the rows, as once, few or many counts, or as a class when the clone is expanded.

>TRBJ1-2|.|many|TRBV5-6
CASSLIRASHGYTF
TGTGCCAGCAGCTTGATAAGGGCTTCGCATGGCTACACCTTC
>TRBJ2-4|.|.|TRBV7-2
CASSFRDAKNIQYF
TGTGCCAGCAGCTTTAGGGACGCTAAAAACATTCAGTACTTC
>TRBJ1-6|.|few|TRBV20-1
CSAQRTSWAGDSPLHF
TGCAGTGCGCAGCGGACTTCATGGGCGGGGGATTCACCCCTCCACTTT
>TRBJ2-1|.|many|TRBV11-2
CASSLVGNNEQFF
TGTGCCAGCAGCTTAGTCGGCAACAATGAGCAGTTCTTC
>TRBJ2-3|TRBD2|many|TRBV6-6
CATQLAGVTDTQYF
TGTGCCACCCAGCTAGCGGGCGTTACAGATACGCAGTATTTT
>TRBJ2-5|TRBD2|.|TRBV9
CASSTPLAGGAETQYF
TGTGCCAGCAGCACCCCACTAGCGGGGGGCGCCGAGACCCAGTACTTC
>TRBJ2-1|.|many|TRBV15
CATRSSYNEQFF
TGTGCCACCCGATCGTCCTACAATGAGCAGTTCTTC
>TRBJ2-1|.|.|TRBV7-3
CASSLAGRLSEQFF
TGTGCCAGCAGCTTGGCCGGAAGGTTGAGTGAGCAGTTCTTC
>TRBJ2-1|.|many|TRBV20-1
CSARVAYNEQFF
TGCAGTGCCAGGGTAGCGTACAATGAGCAGTTCTTC
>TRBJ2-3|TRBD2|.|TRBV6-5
CASIDGGGADTQYF
TGTGCCAGCATCGACGGGGGGGGGGCAGATACGCAGTATTTT
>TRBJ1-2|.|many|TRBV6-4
CASSDSFPRGFDGYTF
TGTGCCAGCAGTGACTCGTTTCCCCGGGGATTTGATGGCTACACCTTC
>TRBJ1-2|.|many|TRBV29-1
CSVGGETANYGYTF
TGCAGCGTTGGTGGGGAGACAGCGAACTATGGCTACACCTTC
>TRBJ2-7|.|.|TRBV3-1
CASSPPLRGGQYEQYF
TGTGCCAGCAGTCCACCCCTTAGGGGGGGCCAGTACGAGCAGTACTTC
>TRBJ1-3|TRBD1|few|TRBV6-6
CASSSQGAGNTIYF
TGTGCCAGCAGCTCACAGGGGGCTGGAAACACCATATATTTT
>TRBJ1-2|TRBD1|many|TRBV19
CASSPDRSGYTF
TGTGCCAGTAGTCCGGACAGGTCTGGCTACACCTTC
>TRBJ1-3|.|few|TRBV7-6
CASSLYYGVRGNTIYF
TGTGCCAGCAGCTTATACTACGGGGTTCGGGGAAACACCATATATTTT
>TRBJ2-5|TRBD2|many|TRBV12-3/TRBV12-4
CASSSRLAGVETQYF
TGTGCCAGCAGTTCTAGACTAGCGGGGGTGGAGACCCAGTACTTC
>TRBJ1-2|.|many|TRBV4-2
CASSPRGGTGYTF
TGTGCCAGCAGCCCCCGCGGAGGGACTGGCTACACCTTC
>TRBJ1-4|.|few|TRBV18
CASSPQLGGDEKLFF
TGTGCCAGCTCACCACAGCTCGGCGGGGACGAAAAACTGTTTTTT
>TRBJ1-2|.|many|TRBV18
CASSPQWGQGTSNGETF
.
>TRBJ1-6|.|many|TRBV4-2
CASSLTGTNNSPLHF
TGTGCCAGCAGCCTGACCGGGACAAATAATTCACCCCTCCACTTT
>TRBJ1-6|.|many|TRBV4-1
CASSQGSRPQSPLHF
TGCGCCAGCAGCCAAGGGAGTAGACCCCAATCACCCCTCCACTTT
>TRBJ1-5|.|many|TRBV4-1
CASSPSGRGINQPQHF
TGCGCCAGCAGCCCGAGTGGGCGGGGGATAAATCAGCCCCAGCATTTT
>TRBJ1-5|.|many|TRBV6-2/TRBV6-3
CASSYATGNQPQHF
TGTGCCAGCAGTTACGCCACAGGAAATCAGCCCCAGCATTTT